Listed here are 22 T cell receptor beta chains from one sample, sequenced in a study of cytomegalovirus exposure and HLA in healthy donors. PCR was performed using 60 Vbeta and 13 Jbeta primers. Libraries were prepared by immunoSEQ multiplex PCR; TCRdb keeps only in-frame clonotypes and omits some of them. Here the sample spans about 250,000 clones, roughly 70% being singletons. The sequenced sample was PBMCs. These receptors originate from a female donor in good health and CMV-seronegative.

The rearrangement joins TRBV25-1 to TRBJ1-2, with TRBD1 as a possible D gene (6 bases). Germline CDR1 reads MGHDK; CDR2 reads SYGVNS. This CDR3 region has 13 residues. Trimming pared 2 bases from V and 4 bases from J, leaving 8 bases between. CDR3 nucleotides: TGTGCCAGCAGTGAAAGGGGGATCTATGGCTACACCTTC. Residues: CASSERGIYGYTF.

CDR3 protein: CACRLAGMNTGELFF. The CDR3 coding sequence is TGTGCCTGTAGACTAGCGGGGATGAACACCGGGGAGCTGTTTTTT. The chain joins TRBV27 to TRBJ2-2; TRBD2 agrees at 11 bases. CDR1 and CDR2 from the germline V gene are MNHEY and SMNVEV (reference sequence). The CDR3 is 15 residues long. Trimming removed 11 bases from V and 1 base from J; junction bases left unmatched: 6.

The chain carries TRBV6-1 and TRBJ1-4, with 8 bases aligning to TRBD1. Germline V gene lookup returns CDR1 MNHNS and CDR2 SASEGT. Trimming took 6 bases from V and 5 from J; bases not matched to a gene: 5. The CDR3 is 14 amino acids. CDR3 in DNA: TGTGCCAGCAGATCAGGGGGCGGGAATGAAAAACTGTTTTTT. Translation: CASRSGGGNEKLFF.

This clone was found a few times. The genes are TRBV9 and TRBJ2-1; D is undetermined. This CDR3 has 15 amino acids. CDR1 is SGDLS, CDR2 YYNGEE, per germline. The V end was cut by 3 bases, the J end by 4 bases, with 14 bases between. The CDR3 bases are TGTGCCAGCAGCGCCCCGGGTAGTGGTTACAATGAGCAGTTCTTC. Amino acid sequence: CASSAPGSGYNEQFF.

This clone was counted between two and nine times. The chain recombines TRBV5-1 with TRBJ1-3; D perhaps matches TRBD1 (6 bases). CDR1 and CDR2 (germline): SGHRS, YFSETQ. Deletions cut 5 bases from V and 0 bases from J, with 9 bases between. The CDR3 length is 14 residues. The CDR3 here is CASSRDTSGNTIYF. The CDR3 coding sequence is TGCGCCAGCAGTCGGGACACCTCTGGAAACACCATATATTTT. Filled out from reference TRBV5-1 and TRBJ1-3, the complete variable domain reads KAGVTQTPRYLIKTRGQQVTLSCSPISGHRSVSWYQQTPGQGLQFLFEYFSETQRNKGNFPGRFSGRQFSNSRSEMNVSTLELGDSALYLCASSRDTSGNTIYFGEGSWLTVV.

The chain uses TRBV2 and TRBJ2-5; D unclear. CDR3 length: 16 residues. V was trimmed by 3 bases and J by 2 bases, leaving 16 bases between them. CDR1 is SNHLY and CDR2 is FYNNEI in the germline V gene. The CDR3 protein is CASSDRVDSMQETQYF. CDR3 DNA sequence: TGTGCCAGCAGTGATCGGGTAGACTCAATGCAAGAGACCCAGTACTTC.

The rearrangement joins TRBV7-7 to TRBJ1-1; D unresolved. Germline V gene sequence: CDR1 SSHAT, CDR2 FNYEAQ (reference sequence). The CDR3 covers 13 residues. CDR3 sequence (DNA): TGTGCTGGCAGTCTAGATAGGAACACTGAAGCTTTCTTT. Protein sequence: CAGSLDRNTEAFF.

The chain carries TRBV5-1 and TRBJ2-7, with a tentative D call TRBD1 (5 bases). CDR1 and CDR2 from the germline V gene are SGHRS and YFSETQ. V was pared by 3 bases and J by 2 bases, with 18 bases between. The CDR3 is 16 amino acids. The DNA of the CDR3 is TGCGCCAGCAGCTCTTTGCCAAGGGGATTGACCTACGAGCAGTACTTC. As protein: CASSSLPRGLTYEQYF.

The rearrangement joins TRBV28 to TRBJ1-3; D unresolved. There are 15 residues in the CDR3. Germline V gene data show CDR1 as MDHEN and CDR2 as SYDVKM. The V end lost 3 bases, the J end lost 0 bases, and 9 bases lay between the germline ends. CDR3: CASSLHGDSGNTIYF. The CDR3 DNA reads as TGTGCCAGCAGTTTGCACGGGGACTCTGGAAACACCATATATTTT.

The V call is TRBV29-1, the J call TRBJ2-1; D ambiguous. The CDR3 loop spans 10 amino acids. V lost 6 bases to trimming and J lost 8 bases, with 8 bases between them. CDR1 SQVTM and CDR2 ANQGSEA come from the germline V gene. The DNA for the CDR3 is TGCAGCGTAGTCGGGTATGAGCAGTTCTTC. Amino acids: CSVVGYEQFF.

J is TRBJ2-7 and V is TRBV30; 7 bases are a match to TRBD1. Germline CDR1 and CDR2: GTSNPN and SVGIG (reference sequence). This CDR3 is 12 amino acids long. The ends lost 5 bases at V and 2 bases at J; junction bases unmatched: 3. CDR3 DNA sequence: TGTGCCTGGTCCGGGACAGCCTACGAGCAGTACTTC. This sequence encodes CAWSGTAYEQYF.

The J gene is TRBJ2-1, the V gene TRBV19; no clear D gene. V dropped 3 bases and J dropped 1 base, with 10 bases sitting between them. Germline V lookup: CDR1 LNHDA, CDR2 SQIVND (reference sequence). The CDR3 is made up of 15 amino acids. The CDR3 DNA is TGTGCCAGTAGTATGCGGCACGGATCCTACAATGAGCAGTTCTTC. It encodes CASSMRHGSYNEQFF.

J is TRBJ1-5 and V is TRBV15, with unresolved D. Germline V gene sequence: CDR1 LNHNV, CDR2 YYDKDF (reference sequence). V was cut by 5 bases and J by 2 bases, with 16 bases left in between. The CDR3 has 16 amino acids. The CDR3 DNA reads TGTGCCACCAGCGGAGGCGAGGACGGGGGCAATCAGCCCCAGCATTTT. This translates into CATSGGEDGGNQPQHF.

The chain recombines TRBV5-1 with TRBJ2-1; 9 nucleotides line up with TRBD2. The V gene end was trimmed by 4 bases and the J gene end by 7 bases; junction bases not matched to a gene: 9. This CDR3 contains 15 residues. Germline V gives CDR1 SGHRS, CDR2 YFSETQ. The CDR3: CASSDGTSPRNEQFF. The CDR3 DNA reads TGCGCCAGCAGCGACGGGACTAGCCCCCGGAATGAGCAGTTCTTC.

The chain uses TRBV15 and TRBJ2-7, with 12 bases matching TRBD2. Germline CDR1 LNHNV, CDR2 YYDKDF (reference sequence). The CDR3 covers 15 residues. The junction had 4 bases not matched to a gene; V was cut back by 4 bases and J by 3 bases. This chain's CDR3 is CATSTRLAGVYEQYF. The CDR3 region has the DNA TGTGCCACCAGCACCAGACTAGCGGGAGTCTACGAGCAGTACTTC.

The genes are TRBV6-6 and TRBJ2-7; TRBD2 aligns across 9 bases. The CDR3 extends over 15 amino acids. With V trimmed by 8 bases and J by 0 bases, 8 bases remained unmatched. Germline assignment: CDR1 MNHNY and CDR2 SVGAGI (reference sequence). The CDR3 DNA reads TGTGCCAGCGGATTCTTAGCGGGAGTCTCCTACGAGCAGTACTTC. Translation: CASGFLAGVSYEQYF.

The chain recombines TRBV11-2 with TRBJ1-1; no clear D gene. Germline CDR1 SGHAT, CDR2 FQNNGV. Trimming removed 0 bases at V and 0 bases at J, with 14 bases between. This CDR3 contains 17 residues. CDR3 loop: CASSLDRWALMNTEAFF. In DNA, the CDR3 is TGTGCCAGCAGCTTAGATAGGTGGGCCCTGATGAACACTGAAGCTTTCTTT.

The chain carries TRBV6-4 and TRBJ1-1; maybe TRBD1 (5 bases). Trimming shortened V by 4 bases and J by 0 bases, and 12 bases separated the two germline ends. The CDR3 length is 15 residues. Germline CDR1 and CDR2: MRHNA and SNTAGT. The CDR3 loop is CASSAPGLMNTEAFF. Written as DNA, the CDR3 is TGTGCCAGCAGTGCGCCGGGACTCATGAACACTGAAGCTTTCTTT.

CDR3: CSVEDPRFVYKQFF. Written as DNA, the CDR3 is TGCAGCGTTGAAGACCCCCGATTTGTGTACAAGCAGTTCTTC. This chain uses TRBV29-1 with TRBJ2-1; D is ambiguous. Trimming shortened V by 0 bases and J by 11 bases, and 17 bases separated the two germline ends. Germline CDR1 reads SQVTM; CDR2 reads ANQGSEA. This CDR3 contains 14 residues.

V usage is TRBV5-1 and J usage is TRBJ2-2; no clear D gene. Between the trimmed V and J ends, which lost 7 bases and 5 bases, there was a span of 9 bases. The germline V gene encodes CDR1 SGHRS and CDR2 YFSETQ. CDR3 length: 12 amino acids. The CDR3 nucleotides are TGCGCCAGCCGACGGAGTACCGGGGAGCTGTTTTTT. Translating it yields CASRRSTGELFF.

V is TRBV9 and J is TRBJ2-7, with 10 bases lining up with TRBD2. The trim removed 0 bases at V and 13 bases at J, leaving 13 bases unmatched. The CDR3 contains 15 residues. Germline V gene sequence: CDR1 SGDLS, CDR2 YYNGEE. The CDR3 region has the DNA TGTGCCAGCAGCGTAGAGGCGCTAGCGGGAGCCCCCCTATACTTC. Encoded protein: CASSVEALAGAPLYF.

This chain uses TRBV27 with TRBJ1-5, with a possible D match to TRBD1 (6 bases). The ends were cut back, 7 bases at V and 7 bases at J, with 11 bases in the middle. Germline values: CDR1 MNHEY, CDR2 SMNVEV (reference sequence). The CDR3 spans 12 residues. For the CDR3, the DNA is TGTGCCAGCAAGGGGGGGAGCCAGCCCCAGCATTTT. The encoded protein is CASKGGSQPQHF.